Listed below are T cell receptor beta chains from one sample, sequenced in a study of PD-L1 blockade in urothelial cancer. Data came from immunoSEQ multiplex PCR; TCRdb stores just in-frame clones and leaves some out. The repertoire has 60,000 to 70,000 clones, 81% of them found once; the top ten carry roughly 3.5%. The sample consisted of PBMCs, taken around atezolizumab (anti-PD-L1) treatment. Receptors were obtained from a man in his 70s with urothelial cancer. The CDR3 runs from the conserved cysteine through the conserved F or W. Each record gives: clone size, D gene, J gene, V gene, CDR3 protein, CDR3 DNA. A D gene is named only where the DNA matches it firmly. Rows give clone size only sometimes, using once, few, many, or a class for an expanded clone.

>few|-|TRBJ1-1|TRBV5-1
CASSLDGRATEAFF
TGCGCCAGCAGCTTGGATGGCAGGGCGACTGAAGCTTTCTTT
>-|-|TRBJ2-6|TRBV30
CAWIKGAGANVLTF
TGTGCCTGGATCAAAGGGGCTGGGGCCAACGTCCTGACTTTC
>once|-|TRBJ2-1|TRBV27
CASSPQGGAVDEQFF
TGTGCCAGCAGTCCTCAGGGGGGCGCAGTTGATGAGCAGTTCTTC
>-|-|TRBJ2-1|TRBV19
CASSMDFYNEQFF
TGTGCCAGTAGTATGGACTTCTACAATGAGCAGTTCTTC
>-|TRBD1|TRBJ2-1|TRBV7-9
CASDDRGTYNEQFF
TGTGCCAGTGACGACAGGGGGACCTACAATGAGCAGTTCTTC
>few|-|TRBJ2-3|TRBV5-1
CASSQYTGQRGGDTQYF
TGCGCCAGCAGCCAGTATACGGGCCAACGAGGGGGAGATACGCAGTATTTT
>-|TRBD2|TRBJ2-5|TRBV7-2
CASSSGLAGIETQYF
TGTGCCAGCAGCTCGGGACTAGCGGGAATAGAGACCCAGTACTTC
>-|TRBD1|TRBJ2-7|TRBV19
CASKQQGSSYEQYF
TGTGCCAGTAAACAACAGGGGAGCTCCTACGAGCAGTACTTC
>-|TRBD1|TRBJ1-1|TRBV18
CASSLGQGNTEAFF
TGTGCCAGCTCACTGGGACAGGGGAACACTGAAGCTTTCTTT
>-|-|TRBJ2-7|TRBV7-8
CASSLVRYEQYF
TGTGCCAGCAGCTTAGTTCGGTACGAGCAGTACTTC
>-|-|TRBJ2-7|TRBV2
CASRANRGGYEQYF
TGTGCCAGCAGGGCCAACAGGGGAGGCTACGAGCAGTACTTC
>-|TRBD1|TRBJ1-1|TRBV5-6
CASSPGTGWNTEAFF
TGTGCCAGCAGCCCGGGGACAGGGTGGAACACTGAAGCTTTCTTT
>once|TRBD2|TRBJ2-7|TRBV9
CASSVAPRTSGSGQQYF
TGTGCCAGCAGCGTAGCCCCCAGGACTAGCGGGAGTGGGCAGCAGTACTTC
>-|TRBD1|TRBJ2-5|TRBV5-1
CASSSGQGGETQYF
TGCGCCAGCAGCTCCGGACAGGGCGGAGAGACCCAGTACTTC
>-|-|TRBJ1-1|TRBV6-5
CASSSGQSREAFF
TGTGCCAGCAGTAGCGGACAGTCCCGTGAAGCTTTCTTT
>-|TRBD2|TRBJ2-7|TRBV30
CAWGLAGLGSYEQYF
TGTGCCTGGGGACTAGCGGGGCTTGGCTCCTACGAGCAGTACTTC
>-|-|TRBJ2-4|TRBV9
CASSPRGVKNIQYF
TGTGCCAGCAGCCCCAGGGGAGTCAAAAACATTCAGTACTTC
>-|-|TRBJ2-5|TRBV6-1
CASSDNLQETQYF
TGTGCCAGCAGTGACAACTTGCAAGAGACCCAGTACTTC
>-|TRBD2|TRBJ2-1|TRBV10-3
CAIGAGDNEQFF
TGTGCCATCGGTGCGGGGGACAATGAGCAGTTCTTC
>-|-|TRBJ2-7|TRBV2
CASKEGRSSYEQYF
TGTGCCAGCAAGGAGGGCCGAAGCTCCTACGAGCAGTACTTC
>-|TRBD2|TRBJ2-2|TRBV4-2
CASSQDPNSGIAGELFF
TGTGCCAGCAGCCAAGATCCGAATAGCGGGATCGCCGGGGAGCTGTTTTTT
>-|TRBD1|TRBJ2-2|TRBV9
CASSVGQGDTGELFF
TGTGCCAGCAGTGTTGGACAGGGGGACACCGGGGAGCTGTTTTTT
>few|-|TRBJ2-1|TRBV6-4
CASSASGGYNEQFF
TGTGCCAGCAGTGCCTCCGGGGGATACAATGAGCAGTTCTTC
>-|TRBD2|TRBJ2-1|TRBV10-1
CASSPGLAASRHNEQFF
TGCGCCAGCAGTCCCGGACTAGCGGCCTCAAGGCACAATGAGCAGTTCTTC
>-|TRBD2|TRBJ2-1|TRBV19
CASRDSGDYNEQFF
TGTGCCAGTAGGGATAGCGGGGACTACAATGAGCAGTTCTTC
>few|-|TRBJ1-1|TRBV5-1
CASRSGAGTEAFF
TGCGCCAGCAGGTCAGGGGCTGGCACTGAAGCTTTCTTT
>-|TRBD2|TRBJ2-2|TRBV5-4
CASTPRQGLNTGELFF
TGTGCCAGCACCCCCAGGCAGGGACTAAACACCGGGGAGCTGTTTTTT
>hyperexpanded|TRBD1|TRBJ2-2|TRBV5-1
CASSSSGTGHTGELFF
TGCGCCAGCAGCAGCTCCGGGACAGGGCACACCGGGGAGCTGTTTTTT
>-|-|TRBJ1-2|TRBV4-1
CASSQGVRQGYGYTF
TGCGCCAGCAGCCAAGGGGTTCGGCAGGGCTATGGCTACACCTTC
>-|TRBD2|TRBJ2-1|TRBV30
CAWSSGRALGGEQFF
TGTGCCTGGAGTAGCGGGAGGGCCCTCGGTGGTGAGCAGTTCTTC
>few|TRBD1|TRBJ1-5|TRBV19
CASRTGGGMTTNQPQHF
TGTGCCAGTCGGACAGGGGGCGGCATGACCACGAATCAGCCCCAGCATTTT
>-|-|TRBJ2-3|TRBV2
CASSDTGFSTDTQYF
TGTGCCAGCAGTGATACAGGGTTTAGCACAGATACGCAGTATTTT
>once|-|TRBJ1-3|TRBV6-5
CASSYSNIVFGNTIYF
TGTGCCAGCAGTTACTCGAATATAGTCTTCGGAAACACCATATATTTT
>-|TRBD2|TRBJ2-5|TRBV12-5
CASGLIAGGQETQYF
TGTGCTAGTGGTTTAATCGCGGGAGGCCAAGAGACCCAGTACTTC
>-|-|TRBJ1-1|TRBV2
CASSDNPGDVTEAFF
TGTGCCAGCAGTGATAATCCAGGGGATGTAACTGAAGCTTTCTTT
>-|-|TRBJ2-3|TRBV5-4
CASSPRGMSTDTQYF
TGTGCCAGCAGCCCCCGGGGAATGAGCACAGATACGCAGTATTTT
>-|-|TRBJ2-1|TRBV30
CAWSASSYNEQFF
TGTGCCTGGAGTGCGAGCTCCTACAATGAGCAGTTCTTC
>once|-|TRBJ2-3|TRBV30
CAWGGTDSTDTQYF
TGTGCCTGGGGGGGGACGGATAGCACAGATACGCAGTATTTT
>-|-|TRBJ2-1|TRBV5-1
CASSLAGIYEQFF
TGCGCCAGCAGCTTGGCAGGGATCTATGAGCAGTTCTTC
>-|TRBD2|TRBJ2-7|TRBV27
CASSASSGRLKYEQYF
TGTGCCAGCAGTGCATCTAGCGGGAGATTGAAGTACGAGCAGTACTTC
>-|TRBD1|TRBJ1-5|TRBV30
CAWSVPGGQGNQPQHF
TGTGCCTGGAGTGTACCCGGGGGACAGGGCAATCAGCCCCAGCATTTT
>-|TRBD1|TRBJ1-1|TRBV29-1
CSVAMTGEAFF
TGCAGCGTTGCAATGACAGGGGAAGCTTTCTTT
>few|-|TRBJ2-5|TRBV7-2
CASSLTRAETQYF
TGTGCCAGCAGCCTTACTAGGGCCGAGACCCAGTACTTC
>-|-|TRBJ1-2|TRBV18
CASSSGFYGYTF
TGTGCCAGCTCATCAGGGTTCTATGGCTACACCTTC
>-|TRBD2|TRBJ2-1|TRBV11-3
CASSLYGSSGDYNEQFF
TGTGCCAGCAGCTTATATGGGTCTAGCGGGGACTACAATGAGCAGTTCTTC
>few|-|TRBJ2-7|TRBV5-1
CASSVGGVLSYEQYF
TGCGCCAGCAGTGTCGGAGGGGTATTGTCCTACGAGCAGTACTTC
>-|TRBD2|TRBJ2-3|TRBV2
CASASGGRRTDTQYF
TGTGCCAGTGCCTCCGGGGGGAGGAGGACAGATACGCAGTATTTT
>-|TRBD1|TRBJ2-2|TRBV5-1
CASSSGQAGELFF
TGCGCCAGCAGCTCCGGACAGGCCGGGGAGCTGTTTTTT
>-|TRBD1|TRBJ2-3|TRBV19
CASSMSGTGVDTQYF
TGTGCCAGTAGTATGTCTGGGACAGGGGTTGATACGCAGTATTTT
>-|-|TRBJ2-1|TRBV29-1
CSVAYYNEQFF
TGCAGCGTTGCCTACTACAATGAGCAGTTCTTC